Given below is one T cell receptor beta chain in context. The sample belongs to a study of blood T cell repertoires in COVID-19. Study information: COVID-19 samples from acute and convalescent phases originated in the United States, Italy and Spain. PBMCs, B-cell-depleted T cells, or T cells were the source of the cDNA or gDNA that made up the material.

Per the germline V gene, CDR1 is LNHDA and CDR2 is SQIVND (reference sequence). Trimming cost V 10 bases and J 0 bases, with 13 bases left between them. The CDR3 has 15 residues. Per the original methods: Amplification of reference gene primers provided the estimated nucleated cell counts. TCRdb keeps only in-frame clones here, not all; method: immunoSEQ multiplex PCR. V, J and clone size derive from that table, while D and trimming were established from the DNA sequence. Of tens of thousands of clones listed, roughly 70% are singletons. The chain carries TRBV19 and TRBJ1-6; D is undetermined. The sequenced material came from peripheral blood. The TCR sequence derives from a man at least 80 years old with acute or convalescent COVID-19. CDR3 in amino acids: CATGSGYSYNSPLHF. In DNA form, the CDR3 reads TGTGCCACCGGCTCCGGGTACTCCTATAATTCACCCCTCCACTTT.